This entry is about one TCR beta chain. These data belong to a study of blood T cell repertoires in COVID-19. Authors' processing steps: Amplification of reference gene primers provided the estimated nucleated cell counts. Repertoires were generated with immunoSEQ multiplex PCR, while TCRdb's copy carries only in-frame clones and drops some. The V and J calls and clone size come from that table; D and trimming were worked out from the DNA. The data contain approximately 140,000 clones, under 90% of them seen just once; the ten biggest clones take up 6% to 7.5%. This CDR3 contains 13 residues. The V end was cut by 5 bases, the J end by 4 bases, with 11 bases between. The germline V gene has CDR1 MRHNA and CDR2 SNTAGT.

The chain links TRBV6-4 to TRBJ1-1; D is unclear. The sequence came from a human donor in a cohort sampled during active COVID-19. The sample was peripheral blood. The CDR3 region has the DNA TGTGCCAGCAGTACGGAGTTGGGCACTGAAGCTTTCTTT. The encoded protein is CASSTELGTEAFF.